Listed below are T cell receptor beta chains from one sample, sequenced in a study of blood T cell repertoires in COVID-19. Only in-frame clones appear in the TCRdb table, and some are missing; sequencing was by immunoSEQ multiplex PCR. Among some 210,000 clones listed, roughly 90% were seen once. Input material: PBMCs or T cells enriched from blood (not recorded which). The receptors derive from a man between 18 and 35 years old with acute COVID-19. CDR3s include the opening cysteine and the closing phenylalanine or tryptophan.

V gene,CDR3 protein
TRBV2,CASSATRTADEQFF
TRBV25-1,CASNSGGGVPYEQYF
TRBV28,CASSLGQSSYNEQFF
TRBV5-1,CASSLGQTQETQYF
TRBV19,CASSYHRGLNTEAFF
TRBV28,CASSNSGTGAQETQYF
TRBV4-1,CASSQGSYGVGNEQYF
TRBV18,CASSPRDRATQETQYF
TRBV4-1,CASSHPAGGTNTIYF
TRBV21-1,CASSKGAETYEQYF
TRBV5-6,CASSKGQPYEPQHF
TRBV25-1,CASSEYRDTGELFF
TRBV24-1,CATSGTSGATGELFF
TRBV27,CASSFPGYNEQFF
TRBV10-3,CAISDGNQPQHF
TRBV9,CASSFGTKNTGELFF
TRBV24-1,CATSDFGQSETQYF
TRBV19,CASSQLQGNDSPLHF
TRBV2,CASSGQGGKNTIYF
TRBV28,CASSGGTGGYEQYF
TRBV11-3,CASSLSGEQYF
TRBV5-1,CASSGGQVSSYEQYF
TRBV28,CASSFRRTGELFF
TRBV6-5,CASSYSTGLAAYEQYF
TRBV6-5,CASTQGLPDGYTF
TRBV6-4,CASSDSGQNTGELFF
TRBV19,CASTPGGGNNEQFF
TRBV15,CATSWGGEGSDTQYF
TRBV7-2,CASSSGQLGTEAFF
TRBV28,CASSLSGYTEAFF
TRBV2,CASSEGLPTDTQYF